This T cell receptor beta chain was retrieved from a study of T cells in Graves' hyperthyroidism and ophthalmopathy. About the study: Peripheral blood sampling occurred at initial diagnosis, before any treatment.

Researchers took RNA transcripts and amplified the TCR beta CDR3 regions from them. The HTBI primer set was used in a first-round RT-PCR of the TCR CDR3. TCRdb re-called the multiplex PCR reads with MiXCR, one entry per CDR3 protein. The sample lists about 560,000 distinct CDR3 sequences, about a sixth occurring once. This clonotype was counted ten times or more. Trimming took 5 bases from V and 4 from J, leaving 14 bases between them. CDR1 and CDR2 from the germline V gene are LGHDT and YNNKEL (reference sequence). This CDR3 is built from 15 residues. Patients aged 18 to 65 had newly diagnosed hyperthyroidism of under 2 months' duration. Any patient presenting with uncontrolled infection, other autoimmune disease, pregnancy or lactation was left out. Diagnoses were made from clinical symptoms, serum measures (thyroxine and TRAb), thyroid ultrasound and orbital computed tomography.

The chain has TRBV3-1 and TRBJ2-2; possibly TRBD1 for D (5 bases). The sequence was obtained from a young woman with Graves' hyperthyroidism. Sequencing was done on a sample of blood. CDR3 protein: CASSYDSPVTGELFF. The CDR3 region has the DNA TGTGCCAGCAGCTACGACAGCCCAGTCACCGGGGAGCTGTTTTTT.